This T cell receptor (beta chain) was recovered during a study of regulatory T cells in long-lasting Graves disease. Study overall: Over 5 years of antithyroid drugs plus positive TSH receptor antibodies defined persistent Graves' disease.

Regarding this clonotype: Antigen specificity is unknown.

Germline V gene lookup returns CDR1 MDHEN and CDR2 SYDVKM. Trimming cost V 2 bases and J 1 base, with 9 bases left between them. This CDR3 is built from 15 residues. With iRepertoire HTBI primers and Arm-PCR of CDR3 regions, TCR beta libraries were built. One entry per CDR3 protein results from TCRdb running MiXCR on the multiplex PCR reads. Here the sample spans about 470,000 distinct CDR3 sequences, around 21% being singletons. As for time point: persistent/refractory GD, antithyroid drugs over 5 years with positive TRAb. Following extraction of RNA from PBMCs, that RNA was used to make the TCR library. Study-level points and caveats: Peripheral blood, not thyroid tissue, was the sole material studied. Persistent disease was characterized by preferential usage of TRBV28, TRBJ1-2 and TRBJ2-5. Persistent Graves' patients showed a TCR diversity that was lower than that of newly diagnosed ones.

Source: peripheral blood mononuclear cells (PBMCs), taken when the disease was refractory, from a patient treated with antithyroid drugs. The sequence came from a female donor with Graves disease. The chain carries TRBV28 and TRBJ2-1; no clear D. CDR3 region: CASSLRDVSYNEQFF. CDR3 in DNA: TGTGCCAGCAGTTTAAGAGATGTATCCTACAATGAGCAGTTCTTC. The full variable domain, completed using reference TRBV28 and TRBJ2-1, is DVKVTQSSRYLVKRTGEKVFLECVQDMDHENMFWYRQDPGLGLRLIYFSYDVKMKEKGDIPEGYSVSREKKERFSLILESASTNQTSMYLCASSLRDVSYNEQFFGPGTRLTVL.